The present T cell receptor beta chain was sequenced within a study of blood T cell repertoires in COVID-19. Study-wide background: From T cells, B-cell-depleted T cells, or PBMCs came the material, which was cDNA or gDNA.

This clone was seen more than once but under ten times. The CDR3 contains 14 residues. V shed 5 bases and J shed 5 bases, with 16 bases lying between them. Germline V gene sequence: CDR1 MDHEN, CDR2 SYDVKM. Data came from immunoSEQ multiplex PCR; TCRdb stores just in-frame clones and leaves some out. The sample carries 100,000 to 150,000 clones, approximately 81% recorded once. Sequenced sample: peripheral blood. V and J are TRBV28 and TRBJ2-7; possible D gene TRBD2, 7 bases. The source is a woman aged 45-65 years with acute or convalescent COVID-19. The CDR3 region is CASSPRGGKNEQYF. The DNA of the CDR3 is TGTGCCAGCAGTCCACGCGGGGGCAAGAACGAGCAGTACTTC.